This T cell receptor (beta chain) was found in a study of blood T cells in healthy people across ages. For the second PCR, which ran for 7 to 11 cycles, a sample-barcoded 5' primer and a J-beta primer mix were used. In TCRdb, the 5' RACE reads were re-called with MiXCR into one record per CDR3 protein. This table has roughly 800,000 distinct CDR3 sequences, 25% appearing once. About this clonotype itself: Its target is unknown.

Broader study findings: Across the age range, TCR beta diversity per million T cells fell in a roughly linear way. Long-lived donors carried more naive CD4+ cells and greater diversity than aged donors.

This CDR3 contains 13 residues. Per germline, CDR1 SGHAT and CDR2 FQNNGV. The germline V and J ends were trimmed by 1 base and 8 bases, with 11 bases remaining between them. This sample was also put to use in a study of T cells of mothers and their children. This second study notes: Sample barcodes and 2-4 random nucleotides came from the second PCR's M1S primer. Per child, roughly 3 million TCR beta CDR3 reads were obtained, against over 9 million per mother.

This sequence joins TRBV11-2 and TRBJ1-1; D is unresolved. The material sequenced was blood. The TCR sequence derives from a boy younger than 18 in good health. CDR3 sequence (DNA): TGTGCCAGCAGCTTAGTTCTGGGATCCGAAGCTTTCTTT. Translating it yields CASSLVLGSEAFF.